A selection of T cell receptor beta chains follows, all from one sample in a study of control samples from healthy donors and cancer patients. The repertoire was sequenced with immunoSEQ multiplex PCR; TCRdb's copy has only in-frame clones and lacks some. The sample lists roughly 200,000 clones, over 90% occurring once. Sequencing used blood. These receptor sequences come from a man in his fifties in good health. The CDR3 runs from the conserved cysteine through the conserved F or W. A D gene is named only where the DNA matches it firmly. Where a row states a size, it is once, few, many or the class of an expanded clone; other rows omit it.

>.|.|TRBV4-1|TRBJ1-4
TGCGCCAGCGGAGCGGACGGACCAACTAATGAAAAACTGTTTTTT
CASGADGPTNEKLFF
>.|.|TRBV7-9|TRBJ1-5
TGTGCCAGCAGCTTTGGGGAGGCTGTTAATCAGCCCCAGCATTTT
CASSFGEAVNQPQHF
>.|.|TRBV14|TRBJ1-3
TGTGCCAGCAGCCAGGGGGGAACGGCTGGAAACACCATATATTTT
CASSQGGTAGNTIYF
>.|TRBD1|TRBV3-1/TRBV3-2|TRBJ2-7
TGTGCCAGCAGCCAAGTTGGCGGGACAGGGTCCTACGAGCAGTACTTC
CASSQVGGTGSYEQYF
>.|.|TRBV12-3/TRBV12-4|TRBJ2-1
TGTGCCGGCTCTCATGGGGGAGATGAGCAGTTCTTC
CAGSHGGDEQFF
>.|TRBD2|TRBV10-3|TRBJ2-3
TGTGCCATCAGAGGAGGACTAGCGGGGGGCACAGATACGCAGTATTTT
CAIRGGLAGGTDTQYF
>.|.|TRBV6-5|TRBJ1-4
TGTGCCAGCAGTTTCTCCGGGACGAAGGAAAAACTGTTTTTT
CASSFSGTKEKLFF
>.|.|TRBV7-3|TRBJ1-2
TGTGCCAGCAGTTATAAACGCAGGGGTTTTAACTATGGCTACACCTTC
CASSYKRRGFNYGYTF
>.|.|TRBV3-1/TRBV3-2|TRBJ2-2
TGTGCCAGCAGCCCCCAGAGCACCGGGGAGCTGTTTTTT
CASSPQSTGELFF
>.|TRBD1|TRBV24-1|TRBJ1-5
TGTGCCACCAGTGTACAACGGGACAGTCATAGCAATCAGCCCCAGCATTTT
CATSVQRDSHSNQPQHF
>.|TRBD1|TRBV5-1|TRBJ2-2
TGCGCCAGCAGCTGGGGACAGGCGAACACCGGGGAGCTGTTTTTT
CASSWGQANTGELFF
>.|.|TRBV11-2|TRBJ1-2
TGTGCCAGCAGCTTAAGAGTCGGAGATGGCTACACCTTC
CASSLRVGDGYTF
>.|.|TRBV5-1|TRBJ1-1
TGCGCCAGCAGCCTCGGCTCGACAGCGAACACTGAAGCTTTCTTT
CASSLGSTANTEAFF
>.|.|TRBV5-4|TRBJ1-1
TGTGCCAGCAGCTTGGAAGGGAACATTGAAGCTTTCTTT
CASSLEGNIEAFF
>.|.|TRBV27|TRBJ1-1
TGTGCCAGCAGTTTAATGACCTCGACCGGTGAAGCTTTCTTT
CASSLMTSTGEAFF
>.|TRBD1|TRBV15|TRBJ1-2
TGTGCCACCAGCAGAGATCCAGACAGGGCCTCCTATGGCTACACCTTC
CATSRDPDRASYGYTF
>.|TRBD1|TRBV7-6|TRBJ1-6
TGTGCCAGCAGCTTAGGGACAGGGGTACATTCACCCCTCCACTTT
CASSLGTGVHSPLHF
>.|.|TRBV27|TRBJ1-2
TGTGCCAGCAGTTTATCGAGGGACGCCTATGGCTACACCTTC
CASSLSRDAYGYTF
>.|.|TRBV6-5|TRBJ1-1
TGTGCCAGCAGACGCCGGCCCCGGGGGGGAGCTTTCTTT
CASRRRPRGGAFF
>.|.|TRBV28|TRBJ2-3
TGTGCCACCGGACTATTAAGAGATACGCAGTATTTT
CATGLLRDTQYF
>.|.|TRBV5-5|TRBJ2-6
TGTGCCAGCAGCTTGGCCGGAGGGGACTCTGGGGCCAACGTCCTGACTTTC
CASSLAGGDSGANVLTF
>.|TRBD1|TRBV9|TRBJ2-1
TGTGCCAGCAGCCTCTCGACAGGGGGGTCCTACAATGAGCAGTTCTTC
CASSLSTGGSYNEQFF
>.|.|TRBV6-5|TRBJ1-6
TGTGCCAGCAGGCAGGGTGGGTCACCCCTCCACTTT
CASRQGGSPLHF
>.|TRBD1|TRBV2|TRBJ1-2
TGTGCCAGCGGGGGACAGGGGGCTAACTATGGCTACACCTTC
CASGGQGANYGYTF
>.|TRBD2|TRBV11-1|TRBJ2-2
TGTGCCAGCAGCTTAGCCTTAGCGGGGGTCAACACCGGGGAGCTGTTTTTT
CASSLALAGVNTGELFF
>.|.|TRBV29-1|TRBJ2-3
TGCAGCGTTAGTAGAACGCGCACAGATACGCAGTATTTT
CSVSRTRTDTQYF
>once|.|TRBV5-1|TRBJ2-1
TGCGCCAGCAGCTTGGAGGGCTTGAAAGGGGTGGGCGAGCAGTTCTTC
CASSLEGLKGVGEQFF
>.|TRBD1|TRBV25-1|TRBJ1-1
TGTGCCAGCAAAGGGGGCCGGCTCGGGGCTTTCTTT
CASKGGRLGAFF
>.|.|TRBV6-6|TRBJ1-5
TGTGCCAGCAGTTACCTCAGGGGTCAGGGTCAGCCCCAGCATTTT
CASSYLRGQGQPQHF
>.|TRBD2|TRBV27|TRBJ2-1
TGTGCCAGCAGTTTGGCTAGCGGAACTCGTAATGAGCAGTTCTTC
CASSLASGTRNEQFF
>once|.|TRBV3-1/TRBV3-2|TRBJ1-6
TGTGCCAGCAGCCAGGGGCAGGGTTCACCCCTCCACTTT
CASSQGQGSPLHF
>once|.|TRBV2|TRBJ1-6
TGTGCCGGATCGGGGACGAGGGGAAATTCACCCCTCCACTTT
CAGSGTRGNSPLHF
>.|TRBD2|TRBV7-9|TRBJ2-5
TGTGCCAGCAGCTATAGCGGGGGGCCGCAAGAGACCCAGTACTTC
CASSYSGGPQETQYF
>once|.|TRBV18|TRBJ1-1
TGTGCCAGCTCCGTTATCAACACTGAAGCTTTCTTT
CASSVINTEAFF
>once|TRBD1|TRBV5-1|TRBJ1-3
TGCGCCAGCAGCTTGGAGGGGGCGAGGTCTGGAAACACCATATATTTT
CASSLEGARSGNTIYF
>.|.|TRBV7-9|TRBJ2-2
TGTGCCAGCAGCTTAGGCTCAAACACCGGGGAGCTGTTTTTT
CASSLGSNTGELFF
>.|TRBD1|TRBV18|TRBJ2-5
TGTGCCAGCTCACCGACAGGGCAAGAGACCCAGTACTTC
CASSPTGQETQYF
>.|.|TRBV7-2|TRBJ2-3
TGTGCCAGCAGCCCTCAGGATACGCAGTATTTT
CASSPQDTQYF
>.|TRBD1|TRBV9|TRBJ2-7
TGTGCCAGCTCGGGACAGACAGGCGCCTACGAGCAGTACTTC
CASSGQTGAYEQYF
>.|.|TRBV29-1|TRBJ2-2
TGCAGCGTTGCAGGGGACACCGGGGAGCCGTTTTTT
CSVAGDTGEPFF
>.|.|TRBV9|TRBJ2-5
TGTGCCAGCCTTCCGTCAAGGAGATTCCAAGAGACCCAGTACTTC
CASLPSRRFQETQYF
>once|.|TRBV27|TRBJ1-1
TGTGCCAGCAGTAGTTGGACGGATGCAACTGAAGCTTTCTTT
CASSSWTDATEAFF
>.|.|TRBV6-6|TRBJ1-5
TGTGCCAGCAGTTACTCCGGGGGGCGAAAATCGGGTCCCCAGCATTTT
CASSYSGGRKSGPQHF
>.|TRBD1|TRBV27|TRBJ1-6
TGTGCCAGCAGGCCGGACAGGGGCGATCTCTATAATTCACCCCTCCACTTT
CASRPDRGDLYNSPLHF
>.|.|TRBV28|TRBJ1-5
TGTGCCAGCAGTTTAACCAATCAGCCCCAGCATTTT
CASSLTNQPQHF
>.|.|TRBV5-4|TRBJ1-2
TGTGCCAGCAGCTTGGGCCTGGGGAGGGGGGCTAACTATGGCTACACCTTC
CASSLGLGRGANYGYTF
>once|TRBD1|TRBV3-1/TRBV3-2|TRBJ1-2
TGTGCCAGCAGCGGGACAGTCCTTGGGTATGGCTACACCTTC
CASSGTVLGYGYTF
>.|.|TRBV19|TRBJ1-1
TGTGCCAGTAGTATTACATTCGAGGCTGAAGCTTTCTTT
CASSITFEAEAFF
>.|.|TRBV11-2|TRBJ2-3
TGTGCCAGCAGCTTTAAACCTATAGATACGCAGTATTTT
CASSFKPIDTQYF